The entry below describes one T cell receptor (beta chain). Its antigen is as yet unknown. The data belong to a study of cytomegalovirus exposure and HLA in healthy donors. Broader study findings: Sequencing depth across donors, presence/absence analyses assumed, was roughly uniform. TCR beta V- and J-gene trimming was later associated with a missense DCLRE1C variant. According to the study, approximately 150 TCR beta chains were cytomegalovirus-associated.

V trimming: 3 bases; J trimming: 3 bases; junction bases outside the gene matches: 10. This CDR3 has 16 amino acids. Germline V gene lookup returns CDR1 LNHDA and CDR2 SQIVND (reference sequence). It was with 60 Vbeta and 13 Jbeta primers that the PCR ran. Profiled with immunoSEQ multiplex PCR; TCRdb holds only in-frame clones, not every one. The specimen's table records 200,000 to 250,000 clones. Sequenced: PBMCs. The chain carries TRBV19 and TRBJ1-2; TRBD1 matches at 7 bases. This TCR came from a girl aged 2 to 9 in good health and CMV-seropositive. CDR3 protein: CASSMGKRQGDYGYTF. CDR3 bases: TGTGCCAGTAGTATGGGCAAAAGGCAGGGGGACTATGGCTACACCTTC.